Shown below are 3 T cell receptor beta chains from a single sample sequenced in a study of blood T cell repertoires in COVID-19 (dated by TCRdb to 2020 to 2022). Libraries were constructed by the immunoSEQ multiplex PCR assay. Drawn from immuneACCESS, this table holds only the in-frame rearrangements with V and J called that TCRdb kept. Clones are partly lost; checked studies trace under half to an unresolved V gene and leave the rest unexplained. The sample table holds nearly 95,000 clones, of which 80% to 90% were seen once. Clones ranked in the top ten supply 7% to 9% of the sample. The specimen was peripheral blood. Receptors were obtained from a human donor with acute or convalescent COVID-19. The donor label of this sample is uncertain.

This clone was observed a handful of times. This sequence joins TRBV19 and TRBJ2-4; D perhaps matches TRBD1 (6 bases). Germline CDR1 and CDR2: LNHDA and SQIVND (reference sequence). The CDR3 runs 16 residues. The V gene lost 3 bases and the J gene lost 1 base, with 13 bases spanning the gap. In DNA, the CDR3 is TGTGCCAGTAGTATGCAGGGGCTTTCGGCCAAAAACATTCAGTACTTC. It specifies CASSMQGLSAKNIQYF.

This clone was found once. V and J are TRBV6-5 and TRBJ2-5; 12 positions match TRBD2. Germline values: CDR1 MNHEY, CDR2 SVGAGI. The CDR3 consists of 15 residues. The V gene end was trimmed by 6 bases and the J gene end by 4 bases; junction bases not matched to a gene: 6. The CDR3 loop reads CASSQTSGGRETQYF. The CDR3 bases are TGTGCCAGCAGCCAGACTAGCGGGGGAAGAGAGACCCAGTACTTC.

V and J are TRBV7-8 and TRBJ2-3; possibly TRBD2 for D (5 bases). Germline V gene data show CDR1 as SGHVS and CDR2 as FQNEAQ. V lost 5 bases, J lost 0 bases, and 15 bases lay in between. The CDR3 totals 16 residues. The CDR3 DNA follows: TGTGCCAGCAGCCCTAGAGGGAAGACTAGCACAGATACGCAGTATTTT. This gives the protein CASSPRGKTSTDTQYF. Supplemented by reference TRBV7-8 and TRBJ2-3, the full variable domain reads GAGVSQSPRYKVAKRGQDVALRCDPISGHVSLFWYQQALGQGPEFLTYFQNEAQLDKSGLPSDRFFAERPEGSVSTLKIQRTQQEDSAVYLCASSPRGKTSTDTQYFGPGTRLTVL.